This TCR beta chain appears in the sequencing data of a study of identical twins. Each cDNA held unique molecular identifiers, and template switching gave it a universal primer site. MiXCR, run by TCRdb on the 5' RACE reads, gives a single entry per CDR3 protein. Of some 600,000 distinct CDR3 sequences listed, under 8.5% are singletons. A further study also used this sample, focusing on yellow fever vaccine responses in identical twins.

The sequence came from a woman aged 18-29 years in good health. The sample was PBMCs.

The CDR3: CASSLYGTTHENEQFF. In DNA form, the CDR3 reads TGTGCCAGCAGTTTATATGGGACTACCCACGAGAATGAGCAGTTCTTC. The V gene is TRBV28, the J gene TRBJ2-1; 7 nucleotides match TRBD2. The CDR3 consists of 16 residues. The germline V gene has CDR1 MDHEN and CDR2 SYDVKM. V gave up 1 base and J gave up 7 bases; unmatched junction bases: 10.